Listed below are T cell receptor beta chains from one sample, sequenced in a study of T cells in Graves' hyperthyroidism and ophthalmopathy. TCRdb reanalysed the multiplex PCR reads using MiXCR and keeps one entry per CDR3 protein. The table records 500,000 to 600,000 distinct CDR3 sequences, around 42% of them present only once. The sample taken for sequencing was peripheral blood or thyroid tissue (not recorded which). The receptors derive from an adult woman with Graves' disease, either hyperthyroidism or ophthalmopathy (not recorded which). Each CDR3 is given with its conserved first and last residue. The D gene is left open where the match is weak. Size tells how often a clone was seen (once, few, many) or the class of an expanded clone, and some rows leave it out.

J,D,V,size,DNA,CDR3
TRBJ1-5,-,TRBV20-1,once,TGCAGTGCTAGGGCGGACACAAATCAGCCCCAGCATTTT,CSARADTNQPQHF
TRBJ1-2,-,TRBV2,-,TGTGCCCGCACGGGGGGGAGGGACGGCTACACCTTC,CARTGGRDGYTF
TRBJ1-5,-,TRBV24-1,many,TGTGCCACCAGTGACCCGGGACAAAGCAATCAGCCCCAGCATTTT,CATSDPGQSNQPQHF
TRBJ1-5,-,TRBV19,many,TGTGCCAGTAGTATGGTGGGATGGGGACAGCCCCAGCATTTT,CASSMVGWGQPQHF
TRBJ2-6,TRBD1,TRBV14,-,TGTGCCAGCAGCCGAGGAGCAAGGACAGGGGCCTACGTCCTGACTTTC,CASSRGARTGAYVLTF
TRBJ1-4,-,TRBV7-9,-,TGTGCCAGCAGCTCCCCTACACGGGGAAACGAAAAACTGTTTTTT,CASSSPTRGNEKLFF
TRBJ1-5,TRBD1,TRBV19,-,TGTGCCAGTAGTAGGGGACAGGGAGGGGGATATAGCAATCAGCCCCAGCATTTT,CASSRGQGGGYSNQPQHF
TRBJ1-6,-,TRBV7-2,-,TGTGCCAGCAGCGCCGGGACCCACGGGAATTCACCCCTCCACTTT,CASSAGTHGNSPLHF
TRBJ2-7,-,TRBV6-2/TRBV6-3,many,TGTGCCAGCAGTTACGTGGGGGCTGGATCCTACGAGCAGTACTTC,CASSYVGAGSYEQYF
TRBJ1-1,-,TRBV29-1,many,TGCAGCGTTGGACCTGAAGCTTTCTTT,CSVGPEAFF
TRBJ2-7,TRBD2,TRBV20-1,many,TGCAGTGCTAGGGTAGCGGGAGGGTCCGCGCAGTACTTC,CSARVAGGSAQYF
TRBJ2-7,TRBD2,TRBV15,-,TGTGCCACCAGCAGTCAGGAGGGGATAGCGGGGACCTACGAGCAGTACTTC,CATSSQEGIAGTYEQYF
TRBJ1-3,-,TRBV10-3,few,TGTGCCACCCAACTGATCTCTGGAAACACCATATATTTT,CATQLISGNTIYF
TRBJ1-2,-,TRBV12-3/TRBV12-4,once,TGTGCCAGCAGCGGACCGGGACCCGCTGGCTACACCTTC,CASSGPGPAGYTF
TRBJ2-5,TRBD1,TRBV7-8,-,TGTGCCAGCAGCTTGGGGCGAGGGGGCGAAGAGACCCAGTACTTC,CASSLGRGGEETQYF
TRBJ1-2,TRBD1,TRBV7-2,-,TGTGCCAGCAGCTATCAGCGGGACAGGGGGCGATCTTACTATGGCTACACCTTC,CASSYQRDRGRSYYGYTF
TRBJ2-5,-,TRBV7-3,-,TGTGCCAGCAGCTTTGGATGGACCCAGTACTTC,CASSFGWTQYF
TRBJ2-6,-,TRBV7-9,-,TGTGCCAGCAGCCCCGCAGTCTCTGGGGCCAACGTCCTGACTTTC,CASSPAVSGANVLTF
TRBJ2-7,TRBD2,TRBV11-2,-,TGTGCCAGCAGGTCACAACCCCGGACTAGCGGCTCCTACGAGCAGTACTTC,CASRSQPRTSGSYEQYF
TRBJ1-6,TRBD1,TRBV7-2,-,TGTGCCAGCAGGTCTGGGACAGGGAAGGGTTCACCCCTCCACTTT,CASRSGTGKGSPLHF
TRBJ1-5,-,TRBV20-1,many,TGCAGTACAATTGGACACCCGGGTCAGCCCCAGCATTTT,CSTIGHPGQPQHF
TRBJ2-7,-,TRBV5-4,many,TGTGCCAGCAGCTTTGCGGGACGCTCCTACGAGCAGTACTTC,CASSFAGRSYEQYF
TRBJ1-2,-,TRBV29-1,many,TGCAGCGTTGAAGATCACCGGCGGGGAAACTATGGCTACACCTTC,CSVEDHRRGNYGYTF
TRBJ2-5,TRBD2,TRBV20-1,-,TGCAGTGCTAGAGATAGCGGGGGCCTGGGAGAGACCCAGTACTTC,CSARDSGGLGETQYF
TRBJ2-5,TRBD2,TRBV7-9,few,TGTGCCAGCAGCTTAGGGGCTAGCGGCGGGGAGACCCAGTACTTC,CASSLGASGGETQYF
TRBJ2-2,-,TRBV2,many,TGTGCCAGCAGTCCTCTGGGCGGGGAGCTGTTTTTT,CASSPLGGELFF
TRBJ2-1,TRBD2,TRBV7-2,few,TGTGCCAGCAGCCCGGGACTAGCGGGGCACAATGAGCAGTTCTTC,CASSPGLAGHNEQFF
TRBJ2-5,-,TRBV5-4,once,TGTGCCAGCAGTCCTACCGGGACGGAGGGCCAAGAGACCCAGTACTTC,CASSPTGTEGQETQYF